Listed here are 3 T cell receptor beta chains from one sample, sequenced in a study of blood T cell repertoires in COVID-19. The method was immunoSEQ multiplex PCR; TCRdb's version includes in-frame clones alone and lacks a portion of them. The sample contains roughly 150,000 clones, 82% of which appear only once. The source material was peripheral blood. The receptors come from a woman older than 75 with active or convalescent COVID-19.

The CDR3 nucleotides read TGTGCCAGCAGCACGGGGAAAAAACTGTTTTTT. Protein: CASSTGKKLFF. The V gene is TRBV7-9, the J gene TRBJ1-4, with D unclear. This CDR3 contains 11 residues. V gave up 5 bases and J gave up 9 bases, with 7 bases separating them. CDR1 is SEHNR and CDR2 is FQNEAQ in the germline V gene (reference sequence).

This chain uses TRBV21-1 with TRBJ2-7; the table calls TRBD2, which could not be checked here. TRBV21-1 is flagged as a pseudogene. The CDR3 has 15 residues. The CDR3 bases are TGTGCCAGCACCTCCGGGGGGAGCCTAGACTACGAGCAGTACTTC. Its translation is CASTSGGSLDYEQYF.

This clone was detected only a few times. The V and J genes are TRBV28 and TRBJ1-1, with TRBD1 identical over 7 bases. Germline V lookup: CDR1 MDHEN, CDR2 SYDVKM. The CDR3 is made up of 15 amino acids. Trimming took 5 bases from V and 1 from J; bases not matched to a gene: 7. The CDR3 DNA follows: TGTGCCAGCAGTCCGGACAGGCGCGGGAACACTGAAGCTTTCTTT. Protein sequence: CASSPDRRGNTEAFF.